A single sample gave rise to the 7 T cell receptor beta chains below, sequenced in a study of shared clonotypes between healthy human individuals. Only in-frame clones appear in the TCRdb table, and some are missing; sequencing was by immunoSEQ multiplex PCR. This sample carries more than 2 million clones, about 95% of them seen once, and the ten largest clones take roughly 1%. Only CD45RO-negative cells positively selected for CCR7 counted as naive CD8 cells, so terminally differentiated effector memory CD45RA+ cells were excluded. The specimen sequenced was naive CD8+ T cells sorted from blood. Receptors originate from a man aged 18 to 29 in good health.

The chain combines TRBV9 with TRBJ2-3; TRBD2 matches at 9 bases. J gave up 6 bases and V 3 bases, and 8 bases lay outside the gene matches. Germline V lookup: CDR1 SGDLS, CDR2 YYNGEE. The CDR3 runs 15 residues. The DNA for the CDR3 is TGTGCCAGCAGCGCCGAGCGGGGGGCATCGGATACGCAGTATTTT. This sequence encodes CASSAERGASDTQYF.

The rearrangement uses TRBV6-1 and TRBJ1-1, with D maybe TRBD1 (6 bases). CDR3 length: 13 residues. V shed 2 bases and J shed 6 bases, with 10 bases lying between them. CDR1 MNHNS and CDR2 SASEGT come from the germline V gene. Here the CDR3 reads CASSEYRDPEAFF. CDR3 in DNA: TGTGCCAGCAGTGAATACAGGGATCCTGAAGCTTTCTTT.

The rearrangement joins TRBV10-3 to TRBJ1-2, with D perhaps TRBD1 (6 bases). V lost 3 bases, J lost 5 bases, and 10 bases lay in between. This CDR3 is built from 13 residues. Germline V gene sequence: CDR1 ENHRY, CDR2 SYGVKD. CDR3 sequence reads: CAISDPGEYGYTF. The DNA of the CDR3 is TGTGCCATCAGTGACCCAGGGGAGTATGGCTACACCTTC.

In nucleotides, the CDR3 is TGCGCCAGCAGCCAAGAACATACAGGCCCGATCTACGAGCAGTACTTC. As protein: CASSQEHTGPIYEQYF. The chain employs TRBV4-1 and TRBJ2-7; a possible D gene is TRBD1 (5 bases). The CDR3 runs 16 residues. CDR1 MGHRA and CDR2 YSYEKL come from the germline V gene. V dropped 0 bases and J dropped 3 bases, with 15 bases sitting between them.

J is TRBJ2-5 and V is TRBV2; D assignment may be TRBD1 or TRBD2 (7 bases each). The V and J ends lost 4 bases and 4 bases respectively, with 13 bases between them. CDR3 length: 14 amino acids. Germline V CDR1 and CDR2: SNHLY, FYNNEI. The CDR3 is CASSGTGEGETQYF. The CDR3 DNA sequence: TGTGCCAGCAGTGGAACAGGGGAGGGAGAGACCCAGTACTTC.

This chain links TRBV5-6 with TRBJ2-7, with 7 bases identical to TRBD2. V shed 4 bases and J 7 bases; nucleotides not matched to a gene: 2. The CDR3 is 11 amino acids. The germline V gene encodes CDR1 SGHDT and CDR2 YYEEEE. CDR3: CASSLAEEQYF. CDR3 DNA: TGTGCCAGCAGCCTAGCGGAAGAGCAGTACTTC.

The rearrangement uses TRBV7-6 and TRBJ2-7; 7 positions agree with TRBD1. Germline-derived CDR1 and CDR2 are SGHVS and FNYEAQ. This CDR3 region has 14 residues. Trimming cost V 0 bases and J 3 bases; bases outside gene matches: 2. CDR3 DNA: TGTGCCAGCAGCTTAGCCGACAGGGTCTACGAGCAGTACTTC. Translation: CASSLADRVYEQYF. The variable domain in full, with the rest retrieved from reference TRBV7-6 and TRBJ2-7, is GAGVSQSPRYKVTKRGQDVALRCDPISGHVSLYWYRQALGQGPEFLTYFNYEAQQDKSGLPNDRFSAERPEGSISTLTIQRTEQRDSAMYRCASSLADRVYEQYFGPGTRLTVT.